This TCR beta chain was profiled in a study of regulatory T cells in long-lasting Graves disease. The CDR3 runs 16 residues. V dropped 4 bases and J dropped 5 bases, with 15 bases sitting between them. Germline V gene sequence: CDR1 LGHNA, CDR2 YSLEER. Library construction for TCR beta used iRepertoire HTBI primers and Arm-PCR of CDR3 regions. TCRdb redid the calling of the multiplex PCR reads with MiXCR, one entry per CDR3 protein. The sample holds hundreds of thousands of distinct CDR3 sequences, under 25% seen once. The time point denotes: persistent/refractory GD, antithyroid drugs over 5 years with positive TRAb. From PBMCs, RNA was extracted and then used to make the TCR library.

The source material was peripheral blood mononuclear cells (PBMCs), sampled when the disease was refractory, from a patient treated with antithyroid drugs. The chain couples TRBV4-3 to TRBJ1-6, with D maybe TRBD1 (5 bases). The receptor was isolated from a female donor with Graves disease. The CDR3 here is CASSRGGWEDNSPLHF. The CDR3 DNA reads as TGCGCCAGCAGCCGGGGGGGATGGGAGGATAATTCACCCCTCCACTTT.